This T cell receptor (beta chain) comes out of a study of control samples from healthy donors and cancer patients. This clone was detected once. Measured with immunoSEQ multiplex PCR; TCRdb has only the in-frame clones, and not every one. Of 130,000 to 150,000 clones listed, roughly 94% are singletons. The V and J ends lost 7 bases and 4 bases respectively, with 13 bases between them. The CDR3 consists of 12 residues. Germline assignment: CDR1 SQVTM and CDR2 ANQGSEA. The chain employs TRBV29-1 and TRBJ2-5; D may match TRBD1 or TRBD2 (6 bases each). The sequenced sample consisted of PBMCs. The clonotype originates from a man in his sixties with colorectal cancer. The CDR3 loop reads CSAAGEAETQYF. CDR3 nucleotides: TGCAGCGCGGCAGGGGAGGCAGAGACCCAGTACTTC.